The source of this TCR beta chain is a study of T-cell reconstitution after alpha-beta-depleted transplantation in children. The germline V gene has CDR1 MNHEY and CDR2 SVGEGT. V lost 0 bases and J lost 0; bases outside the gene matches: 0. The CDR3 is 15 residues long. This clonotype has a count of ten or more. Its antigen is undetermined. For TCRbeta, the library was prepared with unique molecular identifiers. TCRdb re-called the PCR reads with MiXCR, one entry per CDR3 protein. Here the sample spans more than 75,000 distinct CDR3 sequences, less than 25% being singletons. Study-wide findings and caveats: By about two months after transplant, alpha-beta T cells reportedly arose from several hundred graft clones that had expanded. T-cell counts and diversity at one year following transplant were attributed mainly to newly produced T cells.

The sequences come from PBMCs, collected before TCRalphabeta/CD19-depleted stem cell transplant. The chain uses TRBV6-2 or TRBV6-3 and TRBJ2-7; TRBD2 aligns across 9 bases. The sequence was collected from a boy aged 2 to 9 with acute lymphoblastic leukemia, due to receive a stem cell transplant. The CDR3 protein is CASSYSTSGSYEQYF. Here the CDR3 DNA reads TGTGCCAGCAGTTACTCGACTAGCGGCTCCTACGAGCAGTACTTC.